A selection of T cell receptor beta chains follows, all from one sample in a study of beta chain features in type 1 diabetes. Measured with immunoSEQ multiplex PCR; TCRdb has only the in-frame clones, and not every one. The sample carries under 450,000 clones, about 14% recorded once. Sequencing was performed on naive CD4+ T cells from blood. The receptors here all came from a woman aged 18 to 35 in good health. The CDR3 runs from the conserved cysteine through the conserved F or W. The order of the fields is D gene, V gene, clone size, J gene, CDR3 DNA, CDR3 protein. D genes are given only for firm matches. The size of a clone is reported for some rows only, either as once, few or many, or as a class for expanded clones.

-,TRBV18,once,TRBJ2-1,TGTGCCAGCTCACCTCAGACAGGGACTAGCTACAATGAGCAGTTCTTC,CASSPQTGTSYNEQFF
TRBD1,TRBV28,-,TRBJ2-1,TGTGCCAGCAGTCCATTGACAGGGTTTAACAATGAGCAGTTCTTC,CASSPLTGFNNEQFF
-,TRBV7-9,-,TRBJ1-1,TGTGCCAGCAGCTTAGGGGGCAAGGAAACTGAAGCTTTCTTT,CASSLGGKETEAFF
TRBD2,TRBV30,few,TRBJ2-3,TGTGCCTGGAGTGTAGGGTCTAGCGGGAGTGTTGCAGATACGCAGTATTTT,CAWSVGSSGSVADTQYF
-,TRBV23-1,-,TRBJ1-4,TGCGCCAGCACCTTTAATGAAAAACTGTTTTTT,CASTFNEKLFF
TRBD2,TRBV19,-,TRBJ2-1,TGTGCCAGTAGTTCTAGCGGGATCTTTGAGCAGTTCTTC,CASSSSGIFEQFF
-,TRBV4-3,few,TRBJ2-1,TGCGCCAGCAGCCAAGCCTGGGGCTCAAGCTACAATGAGCAGTTCTTC,CASSQAWGSSYNEQFF
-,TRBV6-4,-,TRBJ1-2,TGTGCCAGCAGTGCGTCGGGGTACTATGGCTACACCTTC,CASSASGYYGYTF
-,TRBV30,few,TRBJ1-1,TGTGCCTGGAGTTACCCGCAGATGAACACTGAAGCTTTCTTT,CAWSYPQMNTEAFF
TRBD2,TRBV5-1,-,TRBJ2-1,TGCGCCAGCAGCCCCGGACTAGCGGGAGGGAATGAGCAGTTCTTC,CASSPGLAGGNEQFF
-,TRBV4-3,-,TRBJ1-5,TGCGCCAGCAGCCAAGGGGCACAGGCAAATCAGCCCCAGCATTTT,CASSQGAQANQPQHF
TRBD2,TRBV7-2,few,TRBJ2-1,TGTGCCAGCAGCTTCGGACTAGACAGCAATGAGCAGTTCTTC,CASSFGLDSNEQFF
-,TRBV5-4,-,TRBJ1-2,TGTGCCAGCAGCCGAGGTCCAGATGCTAACTATGGCTACACCTTC,CASSRGPDANYGYTF